The clone carrying this T cell receptor beta chain has ten or more counts. RNA transcripts provided the source from which TCR beta CDR3 regions were amplified. TCR CDR3 regions were first amplified by RT-PCR with HTBI primers. TCRdb fed the multiplex PCR reads into MiXCR, producing one record per CDR3 protein. The table records about 200,000 distinct CDR3 sequences, about 15% of them present only once. The data belong to a study of T cells in Graves' hyperthyroidism and ophthalmopathy. Sequencing was done on a sample of blood. This clonotype was obtained from a woman between 50 and 59 years old with Graves' hyperthyroidism.

The CDR3 coding sequence is TGTGCCAGCAGCCAAGTCGGAGTTACCGCAGATACGCAGTATTTT. It encodes CASSQVGVTADTQYF. This chain uses TRBV3-1 with TRBJ2-3; D gene ambiguous. This CDR3 comprises 15 residues. Germline loops: CDR1 LGHDT, CDR2 YNNKEL (reference sequence). Trimming took off 1 base at V and 4 bases at J, with 12 bases between the two ends.